This TCR beta chain is drawn from a study of cytomegalovirus exposure and HLA in healthy donors. Points from the study as a whole: An analysis was carried out at a later point. It showed that HLA-associated TCR beta chains were more clonally expanded than equally common non-associated chains. The study reported that TCR beta sequences accurately predicted HLA-A and HLA-B alleles in most subjects. Sequencing had likely introduced a cluster of highly shared sequence variants as an artifact. It was 150 to 200 TCR beta chains that were listed as cytomegalovirus-associated.

Comment on this clone: What it binds is unknown.

The PCR employed 60 Vbeta primers together with 13 Jbeta primers. Sequencing used immunoSEQ multiplex PCR; TCRdb keeps in-frame clones, though not all of them. Altogether about 130,000 clones are present, roughly 77% being singletons, with the ten largest covering 4.5% to 5.5%. Germline CDR1 LNHNV, CDR2 YYDKDF (reference sequence). With 0 bases removed from V and 4 bases from J, the gap between germline ends came to 13 bases. The CDR3 has 15 residues. Sequences were obtained from PBMCs. The chain recombines TRBV15 with TRBJ2-7, with a weak D call TRBD2 (6 bases). The TCR was taken from a man aged 25 to 40 in good health and CMV-seronegative. CDR3 DNA: TGTGCCACCAGCAGAGATCCAGGGAGCGGGTACGAGCAGTACTTC. Amino acid sequence: CATSRDPGSGYEQYF.